This T cell receptor beta chain appears in the sequencing data of a study of CD8+CD57+ T cells in acquired aplastic anemia. The overall study: Sorted CD4+ plus CD8+ cells gave DNA averaging around 3 ug. Study findings and constraints: CD8+ Simpson's diversity showed no significant patient-control difference.

Turning to this clonotype: Its antigen is undetermined.

J lost 10 bases, V lost 10 bases, and 16 bases had no gene match. The CDR3 is 14 residues long. Germline V lookup: CDR1 WSHSY, CDR2 SAAADI. Profiling of TCR beta VDJ combinations and CDR3 sequences used genomic DNA as template. MiXCR was run by TCRdb on the reads, yielding one entry per CDR3 protein. The sample consists of 150,000 to 200,000 distinct CDR3 sequences, around 45% of them appearing once. This clonotype originated in a human donor in good health. Sequences were obtained from sorted CD4+, CD8+, or CD8+CD57+ T cells (not recorded which) from PBMCs. The V and J genes are TRBV10-2 and TRBJ1-5, with TRBD1 matching 7 bases. Here the CDR3 DNA reads TGCGCCACCCTCGAGACAGGGAACTTCAATCCCCAGCATTTT. This codes for CATLETGNFNPQHF.